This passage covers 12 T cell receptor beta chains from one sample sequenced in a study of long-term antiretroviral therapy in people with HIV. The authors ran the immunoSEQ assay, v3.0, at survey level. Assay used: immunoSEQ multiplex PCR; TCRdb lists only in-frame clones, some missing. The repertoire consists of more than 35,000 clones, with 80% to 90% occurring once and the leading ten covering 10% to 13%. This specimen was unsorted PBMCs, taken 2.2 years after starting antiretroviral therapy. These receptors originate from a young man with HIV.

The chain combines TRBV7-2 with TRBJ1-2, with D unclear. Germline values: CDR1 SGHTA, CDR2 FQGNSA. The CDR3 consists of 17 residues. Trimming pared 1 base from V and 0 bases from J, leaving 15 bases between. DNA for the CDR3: TGTGCCAGCAGCTTAGTCCCCGGGTCGGGCGCTAACTATGGCTACACCTTC. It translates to CASSLVPGSGANYGYTF.

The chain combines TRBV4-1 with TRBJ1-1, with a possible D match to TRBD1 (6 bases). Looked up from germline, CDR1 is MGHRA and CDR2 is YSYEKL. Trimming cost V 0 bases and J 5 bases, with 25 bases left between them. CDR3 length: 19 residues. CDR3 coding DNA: TGCGCCAGCAGCCAAGAGCCGACAGGCCGACGATCCGGGTCTACTGAAGCTTTCTTT. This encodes CASSQEPTGRRSGSTEAFF.

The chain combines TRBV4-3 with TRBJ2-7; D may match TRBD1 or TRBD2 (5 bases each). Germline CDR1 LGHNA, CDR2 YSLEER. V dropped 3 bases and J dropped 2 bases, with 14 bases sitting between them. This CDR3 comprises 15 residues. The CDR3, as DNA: TGCGCCAGCAGCCATGACCGGGGCTTCGCCTACGAGCAGTACTTC. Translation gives CASSHDRGFAYEQYF.

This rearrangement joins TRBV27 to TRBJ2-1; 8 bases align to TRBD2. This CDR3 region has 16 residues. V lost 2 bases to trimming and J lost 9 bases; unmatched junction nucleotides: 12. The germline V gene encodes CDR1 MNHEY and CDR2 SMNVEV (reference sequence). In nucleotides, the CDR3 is TGTGCCAGCAGTTTAAGCTGGGCTAGCGGGCCCTCTGAGCAGTTCTTC. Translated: CASSLSWASGPSEQFF.

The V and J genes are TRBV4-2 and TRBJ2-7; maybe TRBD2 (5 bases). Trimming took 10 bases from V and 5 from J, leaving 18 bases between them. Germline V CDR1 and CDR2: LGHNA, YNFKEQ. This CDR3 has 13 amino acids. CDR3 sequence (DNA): TGTGCCACCGGCGGAGGCTCGGTCCACGAGCAGTACTTC. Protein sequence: CATGGGSVHEQYF.

The CDR3, as DNA: TGTGCCAGCAGTCCCTTCTCCGGGACTAGCGGGAGAGGGGGAAATGAGCAGTTCTTC. Residues: CASSPFSGTSGRGGNEQFF. V usage is TRBV28 and J usage is TRBJ2-1, with TRBD2 matching over 14 bases. Germline CDR1 MDHEN, CDR2 SYDVKM. V gave up 5 bases and J gave up 7 bases; unmatched junction bases: 16. The CDR3 is 19 amino acids.

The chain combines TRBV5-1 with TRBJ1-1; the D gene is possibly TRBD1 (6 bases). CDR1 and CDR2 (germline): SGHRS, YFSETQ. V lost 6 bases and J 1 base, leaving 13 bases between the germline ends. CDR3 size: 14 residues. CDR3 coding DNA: TGCGCCAGCATCGAAGACAGGAAGAACACTGAAGCTTTCTTT. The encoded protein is CASIEDRKNTEAFF.

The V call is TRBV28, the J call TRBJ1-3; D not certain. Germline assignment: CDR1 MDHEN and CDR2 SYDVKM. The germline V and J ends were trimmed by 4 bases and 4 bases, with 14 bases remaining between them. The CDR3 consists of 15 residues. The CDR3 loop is CASSSPGIVGNTIYF. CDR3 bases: TGTGCCAGCAGTTCCCCCGGGATCGTGGGAAACACCATATATTTT.

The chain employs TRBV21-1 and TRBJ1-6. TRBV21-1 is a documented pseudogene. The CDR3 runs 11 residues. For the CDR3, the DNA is TGTGCCAGCACCGAGGATTCACCCCTCCACTTT. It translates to CASTEDSPLHF.

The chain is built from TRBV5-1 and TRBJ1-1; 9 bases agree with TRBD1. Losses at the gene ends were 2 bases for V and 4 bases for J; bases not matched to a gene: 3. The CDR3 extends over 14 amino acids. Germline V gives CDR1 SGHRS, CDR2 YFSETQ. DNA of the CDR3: TGCGCCAGCAGCTTACAGGGGGCACTCACTGAAGCTTTCTTT. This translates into CASSLQGALTEAFF.

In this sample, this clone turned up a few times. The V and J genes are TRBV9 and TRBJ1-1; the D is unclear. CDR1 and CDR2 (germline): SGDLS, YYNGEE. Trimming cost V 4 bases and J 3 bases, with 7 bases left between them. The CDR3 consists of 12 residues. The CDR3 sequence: CASSSGDTEAFF. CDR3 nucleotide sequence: TGTGCCAGCAGCTCCGGCGACACTGAAGCTTTCTTT. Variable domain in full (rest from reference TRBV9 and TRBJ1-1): DSGVTQTPKHLITATGQRVTLRCSPRSGDLSVYWYQQSLDQGLQFLIQYYNGEERAKGNILERFSAQQFPDLHSELNLSSLELGDSALYFCASSSGDTEAFFGQGTRLTVV.

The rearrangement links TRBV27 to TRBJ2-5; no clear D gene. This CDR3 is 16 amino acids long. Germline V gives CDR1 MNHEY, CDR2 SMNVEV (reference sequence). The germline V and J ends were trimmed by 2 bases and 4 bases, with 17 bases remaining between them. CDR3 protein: CASSLSPRAEVETQYF. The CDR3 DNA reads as TGTGCCAGCAGTTTAAGCCCTCGGGCGGAAGTAGAGACCCAGTACTTC.